These 21 T cell receptor beta chains share one sample of origin, sequenced in a study of cytomegalovirus exposure and HLA in healthy donors. This PCR relied on a set of 60 Vbeta primers and 13 Jbeta primers. Assay used: immunoSEQ multiplex PCR; TCRdb lists only in-frame clones, some missing. The sample records about 98,000 clones, 55% to 80% being singletons. Sequencing used PBMCs. Receptor source: a human donor in good health.

This chain joins TRBV29-1 and TRBJ2-1; TRBD2 might be the D (6 bases). There are 14 residues in the CDR3. The germline V gene has CDR1 SQVTM and CDR2 ANQGSEA. Trimming cost V 3 bases and J 1 base, with 10 bases left between them. DNA for the CDR3: TGCAGCGTTGAGGGTGGGACTTCCTACAATGAGCAGTTCTTC. This translates into CSVEGGTSYNEQFF.

This chain joins TRBV25-1 and TRBJ2-5; 7 bases align to TRBD1. Trimming took 5 bases from V and 1 from J; bases not matched to a gene: 4. The CDR3 runs 14 residues. Germline V gene sequence: CDR1 MGHDK, CDR2 SYGVNS. The CDR3 DNA is TGTGCCAGCAGTCATCCAGGGGGCCAAGAGACCCAGTACTTC. It yields the protein CASSHPGGQETQYF.

This clone occurred a few times. The chain recombines TRBV4-1 with TRBJ2-4, with 8 bases lining up with TRBD1. J lost 0 bases, V lost 1 base, and 5 bases had no gene match. The CDR3 consists of 17 residues. Germline V gene data show CDR1 as MGHRA and CDR2 as YSYEKL. CDR3 sequence (DNA): TGCGCCAGCAGCCAAGTCGGGCAGGGGGCAGCCAAAAACATTCAGTACTTC. Translated: CASSQVGQGAAKNIQYF.

The chain links TRBV27 to TRBJ2-5, with TRBD2 as a possible D gene (6 bases). Germline lookup yields CDR1 MNHEY and CDR2 SMNVEV (reference sequence). The CDR3 is made up of 13 amino acids. The V end lost 8 bases, the J end lost 11 bases, and 21 bases lay between the germline ends. The CDR3 loop is CASRGLQLWEQYF. CDR3 in DNA: TGTGCCAGCCGGGGACTCCAGCTCTGGGAGCAGTACTTC.

The chain employs TRBV19 and TRBJ1-1; 9 bases fit TRBD1. The length of the CDR3 is 16 residues. V shed 6 bases, J shed 4 bases, and the junction held 12 bases outside the gene matches. Per the germline V gene, CDR1 is LNHDA and CDR2 is SQIVND (reference sequence). The CDR3 bases are TGTGCCAGTAGACACAAAGCGGGACAGGGTTTCACTGAAGCTTTCTTT. Protein sequence: CASRHKAGQGFTEAFF. The full variable domain, its missing parts supplied by reference TRBV19 and TRBJ1-1, is DGGITQSPKYLFRKEGQNVTLSCEQNLNHDAMYWYRQDPGQGLRLIYYSQIVNDFQKGDIAEGYSVSREKKESFPLTVTSAQKNPTAFYLCASRHKAGQGFTEAFFGQGTRLTVV.

This clone has just a few counts. The V and J genes are TRBV27 and TRBJ1-5; D unresolved. Trimming removed 4 bases from V and 13 bases from J, with 11 bases in between. This CDR3 comprises 11 residues. Germline CDR1 reads MNHEY; CDR2 reads SMNVEV (reference sequence). CDR3 loop: CASSSGSSQHF. CDR3 nucleotide sequence: TGTGCCAGCAGTTCGGGTTCGTCACAGCATTTT.

This clone turned up a few times. For the CDR3, the DNA is TGTGCCAGCAGCTTAACTAACACCGGGGAGCTGTTTTTT. Amino acids: CASSLTNTGELFF. The J gene is TRBJ2-2, the V gene TRBV11-2; D is ambiguous. Trimming took 2 bases from V and 2 from J, leaving 3 bases between them. Germline V gives CDR1 SGHAT, CDR2 FQNNGV. This CDR3 has 13 residues.

This clone has more than one count but fewer than ten. The genes are TRBV7-9 and TRBJ2-2; 10 bases align to TRBD1. The germline V gene encodes CDR1 SEHNR and CDR2 FQNEAQ (reference sequence). With 5 bases clipped from V and 1 base from J, the junction kept 4 bases outside the gene matches. This CDR3 has 16 amino acids. This chain's CDR3 is CASSADRGRNTGELFF. The CDR3, as DNA: TGTGCCAGCAGCGCAGACAGGGGGCGGAACACCGGGGAGCTGTTTTTT.

The genes are TRBV6-5 and TRBJ2-1; TRBD2 matches 9 bases. Trimming removed 6 bases from V and 4 bases from J; junction bases left unmatched: 7. This CDR3 is 15 amino acids long. The V gene's germline CDR1 is MNHEY and CDR2 SVGAGI. CDR3 nucleotides: TGTGCCAGCAGCCTTAGCGGGAGATCGTACAATGAGCAGTTCTTC. This codes for CASSLSGRSYNEQFF.

The CDR3 DNA is TGTGCCGGCAAGACAGCCATGAACACTGAAGCTTTCTTT. This codes for CAGKTAMNTEAFF. This chain uses TRBV28 with TRBJ1-1; tentative D call: TRBD1 (5 bases). The CDR3 has 13 residues. V was trimmed by 11 bases and J by 0 bases, leaving 13 bases between them. Per the germline V gene, CDR1 is MDHEN and CDR2 is SYDVKM.

J is TRBJ2-1 and V is TRBV21-1; the table's D call TRBD2 went unverified against the DNA. TRBV21-1 counts as a pseudogene. The CDR3 is made up of 15 amino acids. CDR3 protein: CASSKVSGRANEQFF. The CDR3 bases are TGTGCCAGCAGCAAAGTTAGCGGGAGGGCCAATGAGCAGTTCTTC.

The chain carries TRBV5-6 and TRBJ1-4; 9 nucleotides agree with TRBD1. The CDR3 covers 14 residues. Germline CDR1 is SGHDT and CDR2 is YYEEEE. V dropped 5 bases and J dropped 8; count of bases not matched to a gene: 7. CDR3 protein: CASRQGAREEKLFF. The CDR3 DNA sequence: TGTGCCAGCAGACAGGGGGCTAGAGAGGAAAAACTGTTTTTT. The full variable domain, with the rest looked up from reference TRBV5-6 and TRBJ1-4, is DAGVTQSPTHLIKTRGQQVTLRCSPKSGHDTVSWYQQALGQGPQFIFQYYEEEERQRGNFPDRFSGHQFPNYSSELNVNALLLGDSALYLCASRQGAREEKLFFGSGTQLSVL.

This chain uses TRBV19 with TRBJ2-6; D is ambiguous. CDR1 LNHDA and CDR2 SQIVND come from the germline V gene (reference sequence). V lost 3 bases to trimming and J lost 0 bases, with 6 bases between them. The CDR3 runs to 15 residues. CDR3 nucleotide sequence: TGTGCCAGTAGTATCCCAAACTCTGGGGCCAACGTCCTGACTTTC. Translating it yields CASSIPNSGANVLTF.

V gene TRBV27 combines with J gene TRBJ2-7, with TRBD1 matching over 7 bases. Per germline, CDR1 MNHEY and CDR2 SMNVEV (reference sequence). The CDR3 consists of 14 residues. J gave up 2 bases and V 3 bases, and 4 bases lay outside the gene matches. The CDR3 region is CASSLLGTAYEQYF. The DNA of the CDR3 is TGTGCCAGCAGTTTGTTGGGGACAGCCTACGAGCAGTACTTC.

The rearrangement joins TRBV14 to TRBJ2-5, with D maybe TRBD2 (5 bases). V gave up 4 bases and J gave up 3 bases, with 12 bases separating them. From germline, CDR1 is SGHDN and CDR2 FVKESK. CDR3 length equals 14 residues. This CDR3 is CASSPKDWKETQYF. The CDR3 region has the DNA TGTGCCAGCAGCCCAAAGGACTGGAAAGAGACCCAGTACTTC.

This clone showed up just a few times. The V and J genes are TRBV4-1 and TRBJ2-7, with 8 bases matching TRBD1. V lost 4 bases and J lost 5; bases outside the gene matches: 7. CDR1 and CDR2 (germline): MGHRA, YSYEKL. The CDR3 spans 14 residues. The CDR3 is CASSPSTGDHEQYF. CDR3 nucleotide sequence: TGCGCCAGCAGCCCCTCGACAGGGGACCACGAGCAGTACTTC.

This chain links TRBV7-6 with TRBJ2-1; TRBD2 aligns across 11 bases. The CDR3 has 16 amino acids. Germline CDR1 and CDR2: SGHVS and FNYEAQ. V gave up 3 bases and J gave up 4 bases; unmatched junction bases: 5. CDR3 sequence reads: CASSFSTSGMYNEQFF. The CDR3 DNA reads as TGTGCCAGCAGCTTTTCGACTAGCGGGATGTACAATGAGCAGTTCTTC.

The chain couples TRBV9 to TRBJ2-3; 7 nucleotides match TRBD2. V was clipped by 3 bases and J by 6 bases; unmatched bases: 10. CDR1 is SGDLS, CDR2 YYNGEE, per germline. This CDR3 is 15 amino acids long. CDR3 coding DNA: TGTGCCAGCAGCGAATACCGACTAGCCCCCGATACGCAGTATTTT. Amino acids: CASSEYRLAPDTQYF.

This sequence joins TRBV7-9 and TRBJ2-7; weak D call: TRBD2 (7 bases). Trimming pared 4 bases from V and 0 bases from J, leaving 13 bases between. Germline CDR1 is SEHNR and CDR2 is FQNEAQ (reference sequence). The CDR3 has 15 residues. The CDR3 region is CASSSWGGPSYEQYF. CDR3 coding DNA: TGTGCCAGCAGCTCATGGGGGGGGCCCTCCTACGAGCAGTACTTC. Together with reference TRBV7-9 and TRBJ2-7, the CDR3 gives the full variable domain: DTGVSQNPRHKITKRGQNVTFRCDPISEHNRLYWYRQTLGQGPEFLTYFQNEAQLEKSRLLSDRFSAERPKGSFSTLEIQRTEQGDSAMYLCASSSWGGPSYEQYFGPGTRLTVT.

This clone was counted a few times. The J gene is TRBJ1-2, the V gene TRBV29-1; perhaps TRBD1 as D (6 bases). CDR1 is SQVTM and CDR2 is ANQGSEA in the germline V gene. This CDR3 has 13 residues. Trimming took 6 bases from V and 6 from J, leaving 17 bases between them. CDR3 in DNA: TGCAGCGTAAGGACCAGGGGAAACCATGGCTACACCTTC. It yields the protein CSVRTRGNHGYTF.

The CDR3 sequence: CASSLAGTGTSNEQFF. CDR3 in DNA: TGTGCCAGCAGCTTGGCCGGGACAGGGACATCAAATGAGCAGTTCTTC. This rearrangement joins TRBV5-4 to TRBJ2-1; 9 bases line up with TRBD1. After removal of 0 bases from V and 7 bases from J, the junction contained 8 bases not matched to a gene. Germline CDR1 SGHNT, CDR2 YYREEE (reference sequence). The CDR3 runs to 16 residues.